These 31 T cell receptor beta chains share one sample of origin, sequenced in a study of vaccination effects on CD4 cells after COVID-19. Repertoires were generated with immunoSEQ multiplex PCR, while TCRdb's copy carries only in-frame clones and drops some. Among 35,000 to 55,000 clones listed, about three quarters were seen once. Following culture for around 9 days, CD4+ T cells were isolated. BNT162b2 vaccine or mRNA-1273 vaccine was given to participants in two doses. The antigens for these receptors are not known. Sequenced here: CD4+ T cells from PBMCs cultured without peptide, sampled after COVID-19 vaccination. These receptors were collected from a human donor who received a COVID-19 vaccine.

The rearrangement links TRBV2 to TRBJ1-6; D unresolved. V was trimmed by 5 bases and J by 0 bases, leaving 14 bases between them. The CDR3 covers 17 residues. Germline lookup yields CDR1 SNHLY and CDR2 FYNNEI. As DNA, the CDR3 is TGTGCCAGCAGTAAGGAGAGTAGGAGCTCCTATAATTCACCCCTCCACTTT. Protein: CASSKESRSSYNSPLHF.

This clone was seen a single time. The CDR3 DNA reads as TGTGCCAGCAGTTTCACCTCCTTGGGGGTTGGGGAGCAGTTCTTC. Translated: CASSFTSLGVGEQFF. The chain is built from TRBV27 and TRBJ2-1; D may match TRBD1 or TRBD2 (5 bases each). Trimming shortened V by 3 bases and J by 10 bases, and 19 bases separated the two germline ends. CDR3 length equals 15 residues. Germline V gene lookup returns CDR1 MNHEY and CDR2 SMNVEV (reference sequence).

The table lists this clone with a count of one. The chain's CDR3 is CASSAAESSYEQYF. The CDR3 region has the DNA TGTGCCAGCAGCGCAGCAGAGAGCTCCTACGAGCAGTACTTC. The V and J genes are TRBV5-4 and TRBJ2-7; D is ambiguous. CDR1 is SGHNT, CDR2 YYREEE, per germline (reference sequence). The length of the CDR3 is 14 residues. Trimming removed 4 bases from V and 0 bases from J, with 11 bases in between.

The chain joins TRBV3-1 (or the pseudogene TRBV3-2) to TRBJ1-2; no clear D. The CDR3 extends over 12 amino acids. In germline, CDR1 is LGHDT, CDR2 YNNKEL (reference sequence). The V end lost 1 base, the J end lost 8 bases, and 8 bases lay between the germline ends. Written as DNA, the CDR3 is TGTGCCAGCAGCCAAGGGGCGTTGGGCTACACCTTC. The encoded protein is CASSQGALGYTF.

This clone was seen only a few times. The J gene is TRBJ1-1, the V gene TRBV7-9; 8 nucleotides align to TRBD1. Germline CDR1 SEHNR, CDR2 FQNEAQ (reference sequence). CDR3 length equals 14 residues. The ends lost 2 bases at V and 5 bases at J; junction bases unmatched: 4. The CDR3 loop reads CASSLQGARTEAFF. In DNA, the CDR3 is TGTGCCAGCAGCTTACAGGGGGCAAGGACTGAAGCTTTCTTT. Variable domain in full (rest from reference TRBV7-9 and TRBJ1-1): DTGVSQNPRHKITKRGQNVTFRCDPISEHNRLYWYRQTLGQGPEFLTYFQNEAQLEKSRLLSDRFSAERPKGSFSTLEIQRTEQGDSAMYLCASSLQGARTEAFFGQGTRLTVV.

The CDR3: CASRPTGGGNSPLHF. The CDR3 bases are TGTGCCAGCAGACCAACAGGGGGCGGAAATTCACCCCTCCACTTT. This chain links TRBV27 with TRBJ1-6, with TRBD1 identical over 9 bases. Germline V gives CDR1 MNHEY, CDR2 SMNVEV (reference sequence). J gave up 7 bases and V 6 bases, and 7 bases lay outside the gene matches. This CDR3 has 15 amino acids.

V is TRBV12-3 or TRBV12-4 and J is TRBJ1-5; D is unresolved. The CDR3 is 13 amino acids. The germline V and J ends were trimmed by 8 bases and 3 bases, with 11 bases remaining between them. For the CDR3, the DNA is TGTGCCAGCGGTTCGACACTCAATCAGCCCCAGCATTTT. It is translated as CASGSTLNQPQHF.

A few counts support this clone. The genes are TRBV9 and TRBJ2-2; 9 nucleotides align to TRBD2. The V segment lost 0 bases and the J segment 3 bases; nucleotides outside the gene matches: 6. Looked up from germline, CDR1 is SGDLS and CDR2 is YYNGEE. There are 17 residues in the CDR3. This CDR3 reads CASSVDLRGGYTGELFF. CDR3 bases: TGTGCCAGCAGCGTAGACTTGCGGGGGGGATACACCGGGGAGCTGTTTTTT.

The rearrangement links TRBV7-9 to TRBJ2-5; D is perhaps TRBD2 (6 bases). In germline, CDR1 is SEHNR, CDR2 FQNEAQ (reference sequence). V was pared by 7 bases and J by 5 bases, with 14 bases between. This CDR3 has 13 amino acids. The CDR3 reads CASTRGIGETQYF. The CDR3 nucleotides read TGTGCCAGCACCCGCGGGATTGGGGAGACCCAGTACTTC.

The rearrangement joins TRBV12-3 or TRBV12-4 to TRBJ2-3; D is uncertain. This CDR3 is built from 13 residues. The V gene lost 1 base and the J gene lost 6 bases, with 8 bases spanning the gap. The CDR3 loop reads CASSLEGRDTQYF. The CDR3 bases are TGTGCCAGCAGTTTAGAGGGTCGGGATACGCAGTATTTT.

This clone showed up just a few times. V and J are TRBV5-4 and TRBJ2-2; D gene unclear. CDR3 size: 15 residues. V was cut by 4 bases and J by 4 bases, with 14 bases left in between. CDR1 SGHNT and CDR2 YYREEE come from the germline V gene (reference sequence). The CDR3 DNA reads TGTGCCAGCAGCCAACCGACCGATTCCACCGGGGAGCTGTTTTTT. This translates into CASSQPTDSTGELFF.

The DNA for the CDR3 is TGTGCCAGCAGCCAAGATTTAATTTGGGGCTACACCTTC. It codes for CASSQDLIWGYTF. The genes are TRBV4-2 and TRBJ1-2; D is ambiguous. Germline-derived CDR1 and CDR2 are LGHNA and YNFKEQ. The CDR3 has 13 residues. The germline V and J ends were trimmed by 0 bases and 8 bases, with 10 bases remaining between them.

The rearrangement links TRBV24-1 to TRBJ1-5; possibly TRBD1 for D (5 bases). The CDR3 is 22 residues long. The germline gives CDR1 KGHDR, CDR2 SFDVKD. With 0 bases removed from V and 0 bases from J, the gap between germline ends came to 26 bases. CDR3 protein: CATSDLRRSRGEGTYSNQPQHF. The DNA for the CDR3 is TGTGCCACCAGTGATTTGCGGCGCTCGAGAGGGGAAGGGACTTATAGCAATCAGCCCCAGCATTTT.

The rearrangement joins TRBV2 to TRBJ2-2; D is undetermined. V was pared by 3 bases and J by 4 bases, with 9 bases between. The germline V gene encodes CDR1 SNHLY and CDR2 FYNNEI. The CDR3 covers 14 residues. DNA of the CDR3: TGTGCCAGCAGTGATATTTCCGCCACCGGGGAGCTGTTTTTT. This translates into CASSDISATGELFF.

This chain links TRBV5-1 with TRBJ2-3; D might be TRBD1 (5 bases). Per the germline V gene, CDR1 is SGHRS and CDR2 is YFSETQ. The V end lost 0 bases, the J end lost 1 base, and 9 bases lay between the germline ends. The CDR3 has 15 residues. CDR3 loop: CASSLGVGGTDTQYF. In nucleotides, the CDR3 is TGCGCCAGCAGCTTGGGGGTAGGGGGCACAGATACGCAGTATTTT.

CDR3 bases: TGTGCCAGCACCTCGACGGGTAACACTGAAGCTTTCTTT. Encoded protein: CASTSTGNTEAFF. The V and J genes are TRBV2 and TRBJ1-1; D is unresolved. V gave up 7 bases and J gave up 2 bases, with 11 bases separating them. CDR1 is SNHLY and CDR2 is FYNNEI in the germline V gene. This CDR3 has 13 residues.

This clone was found a few times. The chain employs TRBV5-1 and TRBJ1-1, with D possibly being TRBD1 (5 bases). Germline V gives CDR1 SGHRS, CDR2 YFSETQ. V dropped 0 bases and J dropped 0 bases, with 12 bases sitting between them. The CDR3 has 16 residues. The CDR3 here is CASSLAGSGMNTEAFF. Here the CDR3 DNA reads TGCGCCAGCAGCTTGGCAGGGAGTGGGATGAACACTGAAGCTTTCTTT. Variable domain in full (rest from reference TRBV5-1 and TRBJ1-1): KAGVTQTPRYLIKTRGQQVTLSCSPISGHRSVSWYQQTPGQGLQFLFEYFSETQRNKGNFPGRFSGRQFSNSRSEMNVSTLELGDSALYLCASSLAGSGMNTEAFFGQGTRLTVV.

The rearrangement joins TRBV9 to TRBJ2-7; D gene uncertain. Trimming cost V 3 bases and J 2 bases, with 12 bases left between them. Germline V gene sequence: CDR1 SGDLS, CDR2 YYNGEE. The CDR3 has 14 residues. CDR3 residues: CASSETTSTYEQYF. CDR3 sequence (DNA): TGTGCCAGCAGCGAAACGACGAGTACCTACGAGCAGTACTTC.

This chain links TRBV3-1 (or the pseudogene TRBV3-2) with TRBJ2-7; 15 nucleotides agree with TRBD2. V was clipped by 5 bases and J by 0 bases; unmatched bases: 11. Germline loops: CDR1 LGHDT, CDR2 YNNKEL (reference sequence). This CDR3 is 19 amino acids long. The CDR3 DNA follows: TGTGCCAGCAGCAAGAAAGGGACTAGCGGGGGGCTTGGCTCCTACGAGCAGTACTTC. This encodes CASSKKGTSGGLGSYEQYF.

The chain has TRBV5-1 and TRBJ1-1; D possibly corresponds to TRBD1 (5 bases). The CDR3 length is 15 residues. Trimming cost V 4 bases and J 0 bases, with 13 bases left between them. Germline CDR1 is SGHRS and CDR2 is YFSETQ. As DNA, the CDR3 is TGCGCCAGCAGCGTTAGGGGTTCCTTGAACACTGAAGCTTTCTTT. This codes for CASSVRGSLNTEAFF.

V usage is TRBV19 and J usage is TRBJ2-7, with 9 bases matching TRBD2. V lost 10 bases and J lost 1; bases outside the gene matches: 5. CDR1 and CDR2 (germline): LNHDA, SQIVND (reference sequence). The CDR3 loop spans 13 amino acids. In nucleotides, the CDR3 is TGTGCCACTAGCGGGACTTTTTCCTACGAGCAGTACTTC. Its protein product is CATSGTFSYEQYF.

The rearrangement links TRBV7-9 to TRBJ2-7, with 10 bases aligning to TRBD2. The trim removed 5 bases at V and 1 base at J, leaving 5 bases unmatched. Germline CDR1 and CDR2: SEHNR and FQNEAQ (reference sequence). The length of the CDR3 is 15 residues. CDR3 nucleotides: TGTGCCAGCAGCCGAACTAGCGGGACTTCCTACGAGCAGTACTTC. Its translation is CASSRTSGTSYEQYF.

The rearrangement links TRBV29-1 to TRBJ1-5; possible D gene TRBD1, 6 bases. Trimming left V 5 bases short and J 0 bases short, with 14 bases between. Germline CDR1 SQVTM, CDR2 ANQGSEA. This CDR3 has 15 amino acids. The CDR3 coding sequence is TGCAGCGTTAACAGGGAACGGGATAGCAATCAGCCCCAGCATTTT. Amino acids: CSVNRERDSNQPQHF.

CDR3 coding DNA: TGTGCCAGCAGCCAAGTGGGGGGAGGCACTGAAGCTTTCTTT. Translated, it gives CASSQVGGGTEAFF. This chain links TRBV3-1 (or the pseudogene TRBV3-2) with TRBJ1-1, with D maybe TRBD1 (5 bases). Germline lookup yields CDR1 LGHDT and CDR2 YNNKEL (reference sequence). The CDR3 has 14 residues. Trimming left V 1 base short and J 4 bases short, with 10 bases between.

The rearrangement joins TRBV3-1 (or the pseudogene TRBV3-2) to TRBJ1-1, with TRBD1 identical over 8 bases. Germline V lookup: CDR1 LGHDT, CDR2 YNNKEL (reference sequence). The CDR3 is 14 amino acids. After removal of 6 bases from V and 7 bases from J, the junction contained 10 bases not matched to a gene. The CDR3 spells CASRPSDRDGEAFF. The CDR3 DNA is TGTGCCAGCAGACCCTCGGACAGGGATGGTGAAGCTTTCTTT.

V and J are TRBV11-3 and TRBJ2-3; TRBD2 matches at 15 bases. Germline CDR1 and CDR2: SGHNT and YENEEA. With V trimmed by 0 bases and J by 11 bases, 21 bases remained unmatched. There are 21 residues in the CDR3. CDR3 nucleotides: TGTGCCAGCAGCTTAGAAACTGGCCAAACCGGGACTAGCGGGAGGTCTGTCAAGCAGTATTTT. This sequence encodes CASSLETGQTGTSGRSVKQYF.

This clone was counted between two and nine times. The chain has TRBV11-2 and TRBJ2-7; 8 bases match TRBD2. Germline CDR1 reads SGHAT; CDR2 reads FQNNGV. This CDR3 is 16 amino acids long. With 3 bases clipped from V and 0 bases from J, the junction kept 7 bases outside the gene matches. This CDR3 is CASSLGLAGLSYEQYF. CDR3 DNA: TGTGCCAGCAGCTTGGGGCTAGCGGGCCTCTCCTACGAGCAGTACTTC. Complete variable domain (other parts from reference TRBV11-2 and TRBJ2-7): EAGVAQSPRYKIIEKRQSVAFWCNPISGHATLYWYQQILGQGPKLLIQFQNNGVVDDSQLPKDRFSAERLKGVDSTLKIQPAKLEDSAVYLCASSLGLAGLSYEQYFGPGTRLTVT.

CDR3 coding DNA: TGTGCCAGTAGTATACGATCGGGGGACTACGAGCAGTACTTC. Translated: CASSIRSGDYEQYF. The V call is TRBV19, the J call TRBJ2-7, with D maybe TRBD2 (6 bases). Between the trimmed V and J ends, which lost 2 bases and 3 bases, there was a span of 11 bases. CDR1 is LNHDA, CDR2 SQIVND, per germline (reference sequence). There are 14 residues in the CDR3. The full variable domain, its missing parts supplied by reference TRBV19 and TRBJ2-7, is DGGITQSPKYLFRKEGQNVTLSCEQNLNHDAMYWYRQDPGQGLRLIYYSQIVNDFQKGDIAEGYSVSREKKESFPLTVTSAQKNPTAFYLCASSIRSGDYEQYFGPGTRLTVT.

The chain joins TRBV7-9 to TRBJ1-6; D possibly corresponds to TRBD1 (6 bases). The CDR3 totals 14 residues. Germline CDR1 is SEHNR and CDR2 is FQNEAQ (reference sequence). Trimming took 5 bases from V and 7 from J, leaving 12 bases between them. The CDR3 region has the DNA TGTGCCAGCAGCCCCGACAGGTTCAATTCACCCCTCCACTTT. Translating it yields CASSPDRFNSPLHF. Complete variable domain (other parts from reference TRBV7-9 and TRBJ1-6): DTGVSQNPRHKITKRGQNVTFRCDPISEHNRLYWYRQTLGQGPEFLTYFQNEAQLEKSRLLSDRFSAERPKGSFSTLEIQRTEQGDSAMYLCASSPDRFNSPLHFGNGTRLTVT.

A note on this clone: This sample includes further DNA sequences coding for the same CDR3. J is TRBJ1-5 and V is TRBV30; TRBD1 aligns across 9 bases. The CDR3 is 13 amino acids. Germline assignment: CDR1 GTSNPN and CDR2 SVGIG (reference sequence). With 5 bases clipped from V and 4 bases from J, the junction kept 3 bases outside the gene matches. The CDR3 DNA sequence: TGTGCCTGGTCCGGGACAGGGAATCAGCCCCAGCATTTT. It yields the protein CAWSGTGNQPQHF. The variable domain in full, completed from reference TRBV30 and TRBJ1-5, reads SQTIHQWPATLVQPVGSPLSLECTVEGTSNPNLYWYRQAAGRGLQLLFYSVGIGQISSEVPQNLSASRPQDRQFILSSKKLLLSDSGFYLCAWSGTGNQPQHFGDGTRLSIL.

This clone was picked up a small number of times. The chain carries TRBV6-2 or TRBV6-3 and TRBJ2-6; D not certain. The CDR3 extends over 15 amino acids. Looked up from germline, CDR1 is MNHEY and CDR2 is SVGEGT. The V and J ends lost 3 bases and 1 base respectively, with 7 bases between them. CDR3 region: CASSYAPSGANVLTF. CDR3 coding DNA: TGTGCCAGCAGTTATGCCCCATCTGGGGCCAACGTCCTGACTTTC.